This TCR beta chain was identified during a study of CD8 T cells in Susac syndrome. About the study: When their blood was taken, patients with Susac syndrome were therapy-naive, taking corticosteroids, or taking intravenous immunoglobulin alone.

This clonotype showed up just once. Losses at the gene ends were 4 bases for V and 8 bases for J; bases not matched to a gene: 14. The CDR3 loop spans 15 amino acids. Germline CDR1 is SGHRS and CDR2 is YFSETQ. With random hexamers, reverse transcription was performed on roughly 0.45 to 1 ug of RNA. The authors amplified TCR beta CDR3 across 54 Vbeta and 13 Jbeta using immunoSEQ multiplex PCR. MiXCR, applied by TCRdb to the immunoSEQ multiplex PCR reads, yields one record per CDR3 protein. The sample contains 100,000 or so distinct CDR3 sequences, over 90% of which appear only once. Input material: CD4+ T cells from PBMCs. This chain connects TRBV5-1 to TRBJ1-2, with TRBD1 matching over 7 bases. The receptor comes from a human donor with Susac syndrome. The CDR3 protein is CASSEAGTEVGGYTF. CDR3 DNA sequence: TGCGCCAGCAGCGAGGCCGGGACAGAGGTCGGAGGCTACACCTTC.